The rows below give T cell receptor beta chains drawn from one sample of a study of T cell changes during pregnancy in multiple sclerosis. Clones were read by immunoSEQ multiplex PCR, and TCRdb kept only the in-frame ones, dropping some. The table has some 57,000 clones, about 89% seen once. The specimen was CD4+ T cells from peripheral blood mononuclear cells, collected after pregnancy. The receptors derive from a female donor in good health, enrolled as a control in a pregnancy study. The CDR3 runs from the conserved cysteine through the conserved F or W. Fields, in order: clone size, D gene, V gene, J gene, CDR3 DNA, CDR3 protein. The D gene is left open where the match is weak. Not every row has a clone size; where given, it reads once, few, many or a size class.

once	NA	TRBV11-2	TRBJ1-5	TGTGCCAGCAGCTTAAGCGACAATCAGCCCCAGCATTTT	CASSLSDNQPQHF
few	TRBD1	TRBV19	TRBJ1-2	TGTGCCAGTACCCGTCAGGGGGGAGGCTACACCTTC	CASTRQGGGYTF
NA	NA	TRBV7-9	TRBJ2-1	TGTGCCAGCTCCCGTGAGCAGTTCTTC	CASSREQFF
NA	NA	TRBV6-5	TRBJ1-1	TGTGCCAGCAGTTACGGTAGGGGGAATACTGAAGCTTTCTTT	CASSYGRGNTEAFF
NA	TRBD1	TRBV7-2	TRBJ2-3	TGTGCCAGCAGCGCATGGACAGGGAATACGCAGTATTTT	CASSAWTGNTQYF
NA	NA	TRBV30	TRBJ1-2	TGTGCCTGGAGTGGCGGGGGGGGCTACACCTTC	CAWSGGGGYTF
once	TRBD1	TRBV19	TRBJ1-2	TGTGCCAGTAGTATAGACGCGGGCCGAATCGGGACAGGACTTGTCTACACCTTC	CASSIDAGRIGTGLVYTF
NA	TRBD2	TRBV11-2	TRBJ2-1	TGTGCCAGCGGCCCACTAGCGGGGGGGCATAATGAGCAGTTCTTC	CASGPLAGGHNEQFF
NA	NA	TRBV9	TRBJ1-2	TGTGCCAGCAGCGTTCCTTCCTCAGGGGCGAAGGGCTACACCTTC	CASSVPSSGAKGYTF
NA	TRBD1	TRBV19	TRBJ2-3	TGTGCCAGTAGTATTAGAGGGGGCCGCACAGATACGCAGTATTTT	CASSIRGGRTDTQYF
NA	TRBD2	TRBV18	TRBJ2-5	TGTGCCAGCTCACCAGAGCGGGGGCGAGCGGAGACCCAGTACTTC	CASSPERGRAETQYF
NA	NA	TRBV15	TRBJ1-4	TGTGCCACCAGCCACATTGGGTCGGGGCGGGGGAATGAAAAACTGTTTTTT	CATSHIGSGRGNEKLFF
NA	TRBD1	TRBV7-7	TRBJ2-2	TGTGCCAGCAGCTCCCAGTGGGACAGGGGGGACACCGGGGAGCTGTTTTTT	CASSSQWDRGDTGELFF
NA	TRBD1	TRBV6-6	TRBJ1-5	TGTGCCAGCAGTCCTAAGACAGGGGAAGACCAGCCCCAGCATTTT	CASSPKTGEDQPQHF
medium-sized	TRBD1	TRBV30	TRBJ1-2	TGTGCCTGGAGCCCCATGACAGGGGCAGTAGGCTATGGCTACACCTTC	CAWSPMTGAVGYGYTF
few	TRBD1	TRBV5-6	TRBJ1-6	TGTGCCAGCAGCTTGGGCCGCAGGGGGTATTCACCCCTCCACTTT	CASSLGRRGYSPLHF
NA	NA	TRBV7-9	TRBJ2-7	TGTGCCAGCAGCTCCGTTTTTGAGCAGTACTTC	CASSSVFEQYF
NA	TRBD2	TRBV30	TRBJ2-3	TGTGCCTGGAGTGTAAAGACCGCGGGGGGGGGCACAGATACGCAGTATTTT	CAWSVKTAGGGTDTQYF
NA	TRBD1	TRBV19	TRBJ2-3	TGTGCCAGTGCACTCCGGGACAGACCCACAGATACGCAGTATTTT	CASALRDRPTDTQYF
NA	NA	TRBV19	TRBJ2-2	TGTGCCAGTAGTATAGGTCCCCGGGGGTCCACCGGGGAGCTGTTTTTT	CASSIGPRGSTGELFF
once	NA	TRBV7-9	TRBJ2-2	TGTGCCAGCAGCCCAGGAGGACTTCACACCGGGGAGCTGTTTTTT	CASSPGGLHTGELFF
once	TRBD1	TRBV19	TRBJ1-6	TGTGCCAGTAGTATCGGGGACAGGTTTAATTCACCCCTCCACTTT	CASSIGDRFNSPLHF
NA	NA	TRBV19	TRBJ2-5	TGTGCCAGTAGTCTTGACAGGCAAGAGACCCAGTACTTC	CASSLDRQETQYF
NA	TRBD2	TRBV13	TRBJ2-1	TGTGCCAGCAGCTTAGAGAGGGCTAGCGGGGGGTTATTGGAGGAGCAGTTCTTC	CASSLERASGGLLEEQFF
NA	NA	TRBV4-3	TRBJ1-1	TGCGCCAGCAGCCAAGCGGGTGCGGTGAACACTGAAGCTTTCTTT	CASSQAGAVNTEAFF
NA	NA	TRBV6-1	TRBJ1-5	TGTGCCAGCATGAACGACAGGTTCAATCAGCCCCAGCATTTT	CASMNDRFNQPQHF
once	TRBD2	TRBV18	TRBJ2-5	TGTGCCAGTCGGACTAGCGGGGCGTACCAAGAGACCCAGTACTTC	CASRTSGAYQETQYF
NA	NA	TRBV6-1	TRBJ1-2	TGTGCCAGCAGTTCACAGGGAAGCTACACCTTC	CASSSQGSYTF
NA	NA	TRBV19	TRBJ2-3	TGTGCCAGTAGTATGGCACGTTTTTCTAGCACAGATACGCAGTATTTT	CASSMARFSSTDTQYF
NA	NA	TRBV18	TRBJ2-7	TGTGCCAGCTCACCCGGACATGACTACGAGCAGTACTTC	CASSPGHDYEQYF
NA	NA	TRBV19	TRBJ1-3	TGTGCCAGTAACCCGGCAATGGGGGGAAGCTCTGGAAACACCATATATTTT	CASNPAMGGSSGNTIYF
NA	TRBD1	TRBV5-1	TRBJ1-4	TGCGCCAGCAGCCACACAGGGGACGAAAAACTGTTTTTT	CASSHTGDEKLFF
NA	TRBD1	TRBV5-4	TRBJ1-1	TGTGCCAGCAGCTTGGTAGGACAGGGGTTCACTGAAGCTTTCTTT	CASSLVGQGFTEAFF
NA	NA	TRBV11-2	TRBJ1-3	TGTGCCAGCAGCATCGGGTATGGAAACACCATATATTTT	CASSIGYGNTIYF
NA	NA	TRBV7-9	TRBJ1-4	TGTGCCAGCAGCTTAGCCGGACCCGGGAGTGAAAAACTGTTTTTT	CASSLAGPGSEKLFF
NA	TRBD2	TRBV5-5	TRBJ2-4	TGTGCCAGCAGCTTTCAGCGGGGGGCGAACATTCAGTACTTC	CASSFQRGANIQYF
NA	NA	TRBV10-3	TRBJ1-2	TGTGCCATCACCACCCGGGCGCGGGGTGGCTACACCTTC	CAITTRARGGYTF
NA	TRBD2	TRBV4-1	TRBJ2-3	TGCGCCAGCAGCCAAGATGGGCTAGCGGGGGTGGGAGATACGCAGTATTTT	CASSQDGLAGVGDTQYF
NA	NA	TRBV27	TRBJ2-2	TGTGCCAGCAGTTTATTGGGCAGCAACACCGGGGAGCTGTTTTTT	CASSLLGSNTGELFF
NA	NA	TRBV18	TRBJ1-5	TGTGCCAGCGGACTCGGGGGAGCCGGCAATCAGCCCCAGCATTTT	CASGLGGAGNQPQHF
NA	NA	TRBV7-9	TRBJ2-6	TGTGCCAGCAGCTTAGAACAGCCCTCTGGGGCCAACGTCCTGACTTTC	CASSLEQPSGANVLTF
NA	NA	TRBV5-1	TRBJ1-1	TGCGCCAGCAGTTCCATGCCGGGGGAGAACACTGAAGCTTTCTTT	CASSSMPGENTEAFF
NA	NA	TRBV14	TRBJ2-5	TGTGCCAGCAGCCAAGCAGGAGAGACCCAGTACTTC	CASSQAGETQYF
NA	TRBD1	TRBV18	TRBJ1-4	TGTGCCAGCTCACCGGTGTCCGGGACAGGATTAGCTAATGAAAAACTGTTTTTT	CASSPVSGTGLANEKLFF
NA	NA	TRBV7-6	TRBJ2-3	TGTGCCAGCAGCCCAAGCAGTCTAGGTACGCAGTATTTT	CASSPSSLGTQYF
NA	NA	TRBV7-2	TRBJ1-4	TGTGCCAGCAGCTTGGCTGCAACTAATGAAAAACTGTTTTTT	CASSLAATNEKLFF
NA	NA	TRBV19	TRBJ2-3	TGTGCCAGTAGTACACCGGGACTTCTAGATACGCAGTATTTT	CASSTPGLLDTQYF
NA	NA	TRBV25-1	TRBJ2-1	TGTGCCAGCAGTGAGGAACAGAGTACCAATGAGCAGTTCTTC	CASSEEQSTNEQFF
NA	NA	TRBV2	TRBJ1-2	TGTGCCAGCAGTCAGGCCGGAAACTATGGCTACACCTTC	CASSQAGNYGYTF
once	TRBD1	TRBV30	TRBJ2-1	TGTGCCTGGAGTTTCCGAACAGGGGGCGTAGGGGGTGAGCAGTTCTTC	CAWSFRTGGVGGEQFF
NA	NA	TRBV30	TRBJ1-2	TGTGCCTGGAGTATAAGCAGGGAGGCTGATGGCTACACCTTC	CAWSISREADGYTF
few	TRBD1	TRBV19	TRBJ1-2	TGTGCCAGTAGTATCGACAGGGAGTATGGCTACACCTTC	CASSIDREYGYTF
NA	TRBD1	TRBV6-6	TRBJ1-6	TGTGCCAGCAGTTCCGCAGCCGGGACAGAGAATTCACCCCTCCACTTT	CASSSAAGTENSPLHF
NA	NA	TRBV7-2	TRBJ1-6	TGTGCCAGCATCGCAGACAGGAGCTCCTATAATTCACCCCTCCACTTT	CASIADRSSYNSPLHF
once	TRBD2	TRBV5-1	TRBJ2-5	TGCGCCAGCGCCCGGGAGCGGGGGGGCCAAGAGACCCAGTACTTC	CASARERGGQETQYF
NA	NA	TRBV29-1	TRBJ2-3	TGCAGCGTTAATGAGGGCTGGACAGATACGCAGTATTTT	CSVNEGWTDTQYF
NA	TRBD2	TRBV29-1	TRBJ2-1	TGCAGCGTCAGACGCTACGGGGGGGACAATGAGCAGTTCTTC	CSVRRYGGDNEQFF
NA	TRBD1	TRBV9	TRBJ1-2	TGTGCCAGCAGCTCACTTCCGGGACAGGGAACATCGCATGACAATAACTATGGCTACACCTTC	CASSSLPGQGTSHDNNYGYTF
NA	NA	TRBV30	TRBJ2-3	TGTGCCTGGAGGGGGCTCCCAGATACGCAGTATTTT	CAWRGLPDTQYF